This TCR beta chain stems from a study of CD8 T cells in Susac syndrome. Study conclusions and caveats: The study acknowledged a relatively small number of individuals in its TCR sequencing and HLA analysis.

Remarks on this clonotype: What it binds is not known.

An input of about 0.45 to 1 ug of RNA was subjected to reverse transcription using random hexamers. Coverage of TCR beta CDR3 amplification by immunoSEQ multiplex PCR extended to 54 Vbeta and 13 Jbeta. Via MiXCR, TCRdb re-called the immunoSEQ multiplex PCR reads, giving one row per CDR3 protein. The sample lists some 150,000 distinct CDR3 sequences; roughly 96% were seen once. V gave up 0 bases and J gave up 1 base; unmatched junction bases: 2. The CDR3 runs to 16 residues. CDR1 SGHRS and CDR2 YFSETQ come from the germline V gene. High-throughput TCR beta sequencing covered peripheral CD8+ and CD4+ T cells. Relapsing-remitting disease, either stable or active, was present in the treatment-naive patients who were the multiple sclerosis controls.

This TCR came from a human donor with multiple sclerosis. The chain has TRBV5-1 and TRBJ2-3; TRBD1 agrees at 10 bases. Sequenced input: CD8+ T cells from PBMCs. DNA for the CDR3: TGCGCCAGCAGCTTGGCCGGGACAGGGGGCACAGATACGCAGTATTTT. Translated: CASSLAGTGGTDTQYF.